Shown below are 17 T cell receptor beta chains from a single sample sequenced in a study of blood T cell repertoires in COVID-19. Profiling relied on immunoSEQ multiplex PCR, and the TCRdb table lists in-frame clones only, not all of them. The table has approximately 250,000 clones, around 80% seen once. The sample comprised PBMCs or T cells enriched from blood (not recorded which). The receptors come from a young man with acute COVID-19.

This clone showed up just a few times. The rearrangement uses TRBV27 and TRBJ1-2; D is possibly TRBD1 (6 bases). This CDR3 has 15 residues. Germline values: CDR1 MNHEY, CDR2 SMNVEV (reference sequence). The germline V and J ends were trimmed by 4 bases and 4 bases, with 16 bases remaining between them. The CDR3 DNA reads TGTGCCAGCAGTTCCCGGACAGACAATATCTATGGCTACACCTTC. Protein: CASSSRTDNIYGYTF.

This clone is labeled medium-sized (0.01 to 0.1%). The rearrangement links TRBV6-5 to TRBJ1-3; D is uncertain. Trimming took off 11 bases at V and 1 base at J, with 12 bases between the two ends. The CDR3 spans 13 residues. Germline V gene data show CDR1 as MNHEY and CDR2 as SVGAGI. In nucleotides, the CDR3 is TGTGCCTCCCAGGTGCGTTCTGGAAACACCATATATTTT. It encodes CASQVRSGNTIYF.

The genes are TRBV23-1 and TRBJ1-2; 9 nucleotides agree with TRBD1. TRBV23-1 qualifies as an ORF whose function is uncertain. CDR3 size: 15 residues. V lost 6 bases and J lost 4; bases outside the gene matches: 9. This chain's CDR3 is CASSRDRARVYGYTF. The CDR3, as DNA: TGCGCCAGCAGCCGGGACAGGGCGAGGGTCTATGGCTACACCTTC.

The chain couples TRBV28 to TRBJ2-7; 11 bases fit TRBD2. V trimming: 6 bases; J trimming: 3 bases; junction bases outside the gene matches: 7. This CDR3 has 15 amino acids. Germline assignment: CDR1 MDHEN and CDR2 SYDVKM. The CDR3, as DNA: TGTGCCAGCAGCGACGGGACTAGCGGCTTCTACGAGCAGTACGTC. This translates into CASSDGTSGFYEQYV.

This clone was seen more than once but under ten times. The chain joins TRBV7-2 to TRBJ1-5; tentative D call: TRBD1 (5 bases). The CDR3 covers 15 residues. Trimming left V 5 bases short and J 0 bases short, with 11 bases between. The germline V gene has CDR1 SGHTA and CDR2 FQGNSA. In DNA, the CDR3 is TGTGCCAGCAGCCGGACAACCCTTAGCAATCAGCCCCAGCATTTT. This translates into CASSRTTLSNQPQHF.

Only a few counts were recorded for this clone. DNA of the CDR3: TGTGCCAGCAGTTTTCGGACAGGGGCCGGCTACACCTTC. This translates into CASSFRTGAGYTF. The J gene is TRBJ1-2, the V gene TRBV12-3 or TRBV12-4; TRBD1 aligns across 9 bases. J was trimmed by 8 bases and V by 3 bases; bases with no gene match: 4. CDR3 length equals 13 residues.

This chain links TRBV1 with TRBJ1-1; TRBD1, the table's D call, lacks a check against the DNA. TRBV1 is an annotated pseudogene. The CDR3 has 13 amino acids. CDR3 sequence: CTSSAQGGTEAFF. CDR3 in DNA: TGCACCAGCAGCGCACAGGGGGGCACTGAAGCTTTCTTT.

The rearrangement uses TRBV3-1 (or the pseudogene TRBV3-2) and TRBJ1-3, with D unresolved. This CDR3 contains 14 residues. Germline values: CDR1 LGHDT, CDR2 YNNKEL (reference sequence). Trimming cost V 2 bases and J 4 bases, with 9 bases left between them. CDR3 amino acids: CASSQTGAGNTIYF. The CDR3 nucleotides are TGTGCCAGCAGCCAAACGGGTGCCGGAAACACCATATATTTT.

This clone was observed a handful of times. The chain joins TRBV6-5 to TRBJ2-1, with D perhaps TRBD2 (5 bases). The CDR3 sequence is 15 residues long. With 5 bases removed from V and 3 bases from J, the gap between germline ends came to 14 bases. Germline-derived CDR1 and CDR2 are MNHEY and SVGAGI. CDR3 residues: CASSLSRALYNEQFF. The DNA for the CDR3 is TGTGCCAGCAGTCTCTCGAGGGCCCTCTACAATGAGCAGTTCTTC.

This chain uses TRBV24-1 with TRBJ2-2; 8 nucleotides match TRBD1. V trimming: 5 bases; J trimming: 2 bases; junction bases outside the gene matches: 6. The CDR3 is 16 amino acids. Germline values: CDR1 KGHDR, CDR2 SFDVKD. CDR3 nucleotide sequence: TGTGCCACCAGTGGGTCCGGGACAGGCAACACCGGGGAGCTGTTTTTT. It translates to CATSGSGTGNTGELFF.

The rearrangement links TRBV24-1 to TRBJ1-2; D is unresolved. The CDR3 extends over 14 amino acids. Germline V gene data show CDR1 as KGHDR and CDR2 as SFDVKD. Trimming cost V 3 bases and J 2 bases, with 9 bases left between them. The chain's CDR3 is CATSDTRGNYGYTF. In nucleotides, the CDR3 is TGTGCCACCAGTGATACTAGAGGGAACTATGGCTACACCTTC.

This clone was counted a few times. The gene calls are TRBV7-9 and TRBJ1-5; unclear D gene. CDR3 length equals 16 residues. Trimming pared 1 base from V and 4 bases from J, leaving 14 bases between. Looked up from germline, CDR1 is SEHNR and CDR2 is FQNEAQ (reference sequence). The CDR3 protein is CASSLGRASANQPQHF. In nucleotides, the CDR3 is TGTGCCAGCAGCTTAGGGCGGGCCTCCGCGAATCAGCCCCAGCATTTT.

The V call is TRBV11-1, the J call TRBJ2-7; weak D call: TRBD2 (6 bases). The CDR3 totals 14 residues. Germline-derived CDR1 and CDR2 are SGHAT and FQDESV (reference sequence). The CDR3 sequence: CAFAGLTPGYEQYV. CDR3 sequence (DNA): TGTGCGTTCGCGGGATTAACGCCGGGTTACGAGCAGTACGTC.

The V gene is TRBV5-1, the J gene TRBJ1-1; D ambiguous. Trimming removed 4 bases from V and 7 bases from J, with 17 bases in between. Per the germline V gene, CDR1 is SGHRS and CDR2 is YFSETQ. The CDR3 is made up of 14 amino acids. CDR3 sequence reads: CASSMRWKESEAFF. DNA of the CDR3: TGCGCCAGCAGCATGCGGTGGAAGGAGAGTGAAGCTTTCTTT.

The chain joins TRBV4-3 to TRBJ1-4; D perhaps matches TRBD1 (5 bases). The CDR3 has 15 amino acids. Germline V lookup: CDR1 LGHNA, CDR2 YSLEER. V lost 2 bases and J lost 7, with 14 bases in between. This chain's CDR3 is CASSQSRGVAEKLFF. The CDR3 DNA is TGCGCCAGCAGCCAATCTAGGGGCGTAGCTGAAAAACTGTTTTTT.

The V and J genes are TRBV24-1 and TRBJ2-5; 8 nucleotides line up with TRBD2. The CDR3 covers 18 residues. Germline V gene lookup returns CDR1 KGHDR and CDR2 SFDVKD. With 4 bases clipped from V and 2 bases from J, the junction kept 14 bases outside the gene matches. The CDR3 nucleotides read TGTGCCACCAGTGACCCCCTATATAAGCGGGGGCTACAAGAGACCCAGTACTTC. The encoded protein is CATSDPLYKRGLQETQYF.

Turning to this clone: This is likely a read error, given that the CDR3 carries no conserved phenylalanine or tryptophan at its end. No DNA is shown, since the ends of the CDR3 on it are uncertain; the CDR3 is the one TCRdb lists. The chain is built from TRBV23-1 and TRBJ1-1; the table's D call, TRBD1, has no DNA check behind it. TRBV23-1 is identified as an open reading frame with a role that is uncertain. Counting both end residues, the CDR3 totals 11 amino acids. This chain's CDR3 is CASSIHRGRSI.